What follows are 6 T cell receptor beta chains derived from one specimen sequenced in a study of blood T cell repertoires in COVID-19. Clones were read by immunoSEQ multiplex PCR, and TCRdb kept only the in-frame ones, dropping some. In the table there are fewer than 400,000 clones, about nine tenths of which are singletons. The specimen was PBMCs or T cells enriched from blood (not recorded which). These receptors were collected from a man aged 55 to 69 who had recovered from COVID-19.

This clone was counted a single time. This chain joins TRBV6-6 and TRBJ1-1; D might be TRBD1 (6 bases). V dropped 5 bases and J dropped 1 base, with 11 bases sitting between them. This CDR3 contains 14 residues. From germline, CDR1 is MNHNY and CDR2 SVGAGI (reference sequence). As DNA, the CDR3 is TGTGCCAGCAGTCCAGGGACATCGAACACTGAAGCTTTCTTT. Protein sequence: CASSPGTSNTEAFF.

The gene calls are TRBV3-1 (or the pseudogene TRBV3-2) and TRBJ1-6, with a weak D call TRBD1 (5 bases). V lost 4 bases, J lost 5 bases, and 12 bases lay in between. Germline CDR1 LGHDT, CDR2 YNNKEL (reference sequence). The CDR3 runs to 15 residues. DNA for the CDR3: TGTGCCAGCAGCCCGGCCTACAGGAATAATTCACCCCTCCACTTT. Its translation: CASSPAYRNNSPLHF.

A remark on this clone: The germline gene is not matched at one end of the junction; a read error may be the cause. The rearrangement links TRBV5-1 to TRBJ1-1; TRBD1 agrees at 8 bases. The length of the CDR3 is 16 residues. Germline V gives CDR1 SGHRS, CDR2 YFSETQ. CDR3: CASSPQDRATNTETFF. The CDR3, as DNA: TGCGCCAGCAGCCCCCAGGACAGGGCCACGAACACTGAAACTTTCTTT.

V gene TRBV12-2 combines with J gene TRBJ2-5; the table assigns TRBD2, which was not confirmed against the DNA. TRBV12-2 is designated a pseudogene. The CDR3 has 16 residues. Written as DNA, the CDR3 is TGTGCAAGTCGCCGGAATGGACTAGCGGGAGCAGAGACCCAGTACTTC. Protein sequence: CASRRNGLAGAETQYF.

Notes on this clone: In the same sample, other DNA sequences code for this CDR3. V gene TRBV28 combines with J gene TRBJ1-2; D possibly corresponds to TRBD1 (5 bases). Germline V CDR1 and CDR2: MDHEN, SYDVKM. The CDR3 is 12 amino acids. V was trimmed by 4 bases and J by 5 bases, leaving 8 bases between them. The CDR3 DNA reads TGTGCCAGCAGTTCGAGGACATATGGCTACACCTTC. Its translation is CASSSRTYGYTF.

The chain employs TRBV18 and TRBJ2-2, with 8 bases matching TRBD2. Trimming removed 3 bases from V and 0 bases from J; junction bases left unmatched: 3. CDR1 and CDR2 (germline): KGHSH, LQKENI. The CDR3 length is 16 residues. Here the CDR3 reads CASSPQLAANTGELFF. CDR3 sequence (DNA): TGTGCCAGCTCACCTCAACTAGCGGCGAACACCGGGGAGCTGTTTTTT.